This TCR beta chain comes out of a study of CD8+CD57+ T cells in acquired aplastic anemia. Genomic DNA served as template for TCR beta VDJ and CDR3 profiling. In TCRdb, the reads were re-called with MiXCR into one record per CDR3 protein. The table lists about 20,000 distinct CDR3 sequences, roughly 43% of them singletons. Details on this clonotype: Its target is not known.

CDR1 and CDR2 (germline): SGHTA, FQGTGA. Trimming took 2 bases from V and 9 from J, leaving 11 bases between them. The CDR3 spans 13 residues. Findings and caveats of the study: Simpson's diversity of CD8+ cells was not significantly different in patients compared with controls. Compared with total CD4+ and CD8+ cell pools, patient CD8+CD57+ cells were less diverse. Patients and controls shared about 27 CD8+ CDR3 sequences.

Before being chosen for sequencing, patients had shown CD8+CD57+ cell expansion by flow cytometry. Each patient carried a diagnosis of severe acquired aplastic anemia. Mean DNA yield of bead-enriched CD8+CD57+ cells was 1.6 ug. The sample taken for sequencing was CD8+CD57+ T cells sorted from PBMCs. Subset indicated: bead-enriched CD8+CD57+ effector memory T cells from SAA patients. The chain is built from TRBV7-3 and TRBJ2-1; perhaps TRBD1 as D (6 bases). The clonotype was recovered from a human donor with aplastic anemia. CDR3 protein: CASSLVVGAEQFF. CDR3 DNA: TGTGCCAGCAGCTTAGTTGTGGGGGCTGAGCAGTTCTTC.